The 12 T cell receptor beta chains in this list originate from one sample, sequenced in a study of blood T cell repertoires in COVID-19. Clones were sequenced by immunoSEQ multiplex PCR, and TCRdb holds only the in-frame ones, with some missing. The profile covers 140,000 or so clones, with about 80% appearing a single time and 3.5% taken by the ten largest. The sample was peripheral blood. These TCRs come from a man between 70 and 80 years old who had recovered from COVID-19.

This clone was seen a few times. The CDR3 region has the DNA TGTGCCAGCAGTTTATATTTGTGGGACAGGGCGGGTTCACCCCTCCACTTT. It codes for CASSLYLWDRAGSPLHF. The V gene is TRBV27, the J gene TRBJ1-6, with 9 bases aligning to TRBD1. Germline trimming cut 1 base from V and 9 bases from J; bases unmatched to any gene: 10. Germline V gene lookup returns CDR1 MNHEY and CDR2 SMNVEV (reference sequence). The CDR3 extends over 17 amino acids.

In this sample, this clone turned up a few times. This chain uses TRBV9 with TRBJ1-4; a weak D match, TRBD1 (5 bases). This CDR3 is built from 14 residues. Germline lookup yields CDR1 SGDLS and CDR2 YYNGEE. Trimming shortened V by 4 bases and J by 0 bases, and 7 bases separated the two germline ends. CDR3 nucleotides: TGTGCCAGCAGCCCGACAGCAACTAATGAAAAACTGTTTTTT. It specifies CASSPTATNEKLFF. The full variable domain, rest sourced from reference TRBV9 and TRBJ1-4, is DSGVTQTPKHLITATGQRVTLRCSPRSGDLSVYWYQQSLDQGLQFLIQYYNGEERAKGNILERFSAQQFPDLHSELNLSSLELGDSALYFCASSPTATNEKLFFGSGTQLSVL.

CDR3 in DNA: TGTGCCAGTAGAAGGTCGGCAGTAGGACTAGCGGGAGGCCTCAGCTCCTACAATGAGCAGTTCTTC. Its translation is CASRRSAVGLAGGLSSYNEQFF. The chain joins TRBV19 to TRBJ2-1, with 14 nucleotides matching TRBD2. Germline lookup yields CDR1 LNHDA and CDR2 SQIVND (reference sequence). This CDR3 spans 22 amino acids. The ends lost 6 bases at V and 0 bases at J; junction bases unmatched: 19. Full variable domain (rest looked up from reference TRBV19 and TRBJ2-1): DGGITQSPKYLFRKEGQNVTLSCEQNLNHDAMYWYRQDPGQGLRLIYYSQIVNDFQKGDIAEGYSVSREKKESFPLTVTSAQKNPTAFYLCASRRSAVGLAGGLSSYNEQFFGPGTRLTVL.

This clone has more than one count but fewer than ten. V gene TRBV11-2 combines with J gene TRBJ1-3; D gene unclear. CDR1 is SGHAT and CDR2 is FQNNGV in the germline V gene. CDR3 length: 19 residues. V gave up 4 bases and J gave up 8 bases, with 30 bases separating them. The CDR3 loop is CASSSPLLRAEPVGDTIYF. Here the CDR3 DNA reads TGTGCCAGCAGCTCCCCATTACTTAGAGCAGAGCCGGTCGGGGACACCATATATTTT.

The chain carries TRBV2 and TRBJ1-6; TRBD1 matches at 7 bases. V dropped 6 bases and J dropped 9; count of bases not matched to a gene: 11. This CDR3 is 15 amino acids long. Germline lookup yields CDR1 SNHLY and CDR2 FYNNEI. CDR3 DNA sequence: TGTGCCAGCAGAGCAGACAGGGTAGTCGGTTCACCCCTCCACTTT. Translation: CASRADRVVGSPLHF. The whole variable domain, remainder taken from reference TRBV2 and TRBJ1-6, is EPEVTQTPSHQVTQMGQEVILRCVPISNHLYFYWYRQILGQKVEFLVSFYNNEISEKSEIFDDQFSVERPDGSNFTLKIRSTKLEDSAMYFCASRADRVVGSPLHFGNGTRLTVT.

The rearrangement uses TRBV7-3 and TRBJ2-1; 8 bases line up with TRBD2. In germline, CDR1 is SGHTA, CDR2 FQGTGA. The CDR3 is 16 amino acids. V lost 5 bases, J lost 5 bases, and 11 bases stayed unmatched. The CDR3 reads CASSPRGSGTHNEQFF. CDR3 bases: TGTGCCAGCAGCCCCCGTGGTAGCGGGACTCACAATGAGCAGTTCTTC.

The sample holds a few counts of this clone. CDR3: CASSSDGTVVSYEQYF. Written as DNA, the CDR3 is TGTGCCAGCAGCTCCGACGGGACAGTCGTCTCCTACGAGCAGTACTTC. The chain couples TRBV5-4 to TRBJ2-7, with 7 nucleotides matching TRBD1. The germline CDR1 and CDR2 sequences are SGHNT and YYREEE (reference sequence). This CDR3 has 16 amino acids. V shed 3 bases and J 0 bases; nucleotides not matched to a gene: 9.

The chain couples TRBV6-1 to TRBJ2-7; TRBD1 matches 7 bases. Trimming at V came to 0 bases and at J to 0 bases, leaving 5 bases not matched to a gene. Germline lookup yields CDR1 MNHNS and CDR2 SASEGT. The CDR3 has 16 residues. Here the CDR3 reads CASSEAQGVSSYEQYF. CDR3 DNA: TGTGCCAGCAGTGAAGCGCAGGGGGTTTCCTCCTACGAGCAGTACTTC.

V gene TRBV30 combines with J gene TRBJ1-2; D is uncertain. The CDR3 spans 13 residues. V was clipped by 1 base and J by 7 bases, with 13 bases between them. CDR1 and CDR2 (germline): GTSNPN, SVGIG (reference sequence). The CDR3 nucleotides are TGTGCCTGGAGTGGTCTGGGAGGAAGTGGCTACACCTTC. Protein sequence: CAWSGLGGSGYTF.

The V and J genes are TRBV4-2 and TRBJ2-7; 8 nucleotides align to TRBD2. Germline trimming cut 0 bases from V and 5 bases from J; bases unmatched to any gene: 12. The CDR3 loop spans 17 amino acids. Germline CDR1 reads LGHNA; CDR2 reads YNFKEQ. DNA for the CDR3: TGTGCCAGCAGCCAAGATCTGACGGCCAGCGGGAGCGACGAGCAGTACTTC. Residues: CASSQDLTASGSDEQYF.

The chain is built from TRBV15 and TRBJ2-5; 7 positions agree with TRBD1. Germline CDR1 is LNHNV and CDR2 is YYDKDF (reference sequence). V shed 0 bases and J 5 bases; nucleotides not matched to a gene: 6. This CDR3 contains 15 residues. The CDR3 DNA reads as TGTGCCACCAGCAGAGACGACAGGGTCGGCGAGACCCAGTACTTC. It translates to CATSRDDRVGETQYF. Filled out from reference TRBV15 and TRBJ2-5, the complete variable domain reads DAMVIQNPRYQVTQFGKPVTLSCSQTLNHNVMYWYQQKSSQAPKLLFHYYDKDFNNEADTPDNFQSRRPNTSFCFLDIRSPGLGDTAMYLCATSRDDRVGETQYFGPGTRLLVL.

In this sample, this clone turned up a few times. The chain is built from TRBV18 and TRBJ1-3, with D unresolved. The CDR3 spans 15 residues. From germline, CDR1 is KGHSH and CDR2 LQKENI. Trimming removed 5 bases from V and 1 base from J, with 12 bases in between. CDR3 coding DNA: TGTGCCAGCTCATGGGGAACTAGTTCTGGAAACACCATATATTTT. It translates to CASSWGTSSGNTIYF.